One sample yielded the 29 T cell receptor beta chains listed below, sequenced in a study of T cell responses to AZD1222 COVID-19 vaccine. TCRdb's table, derived via immunoSEQ multiplex PCR, lists solely in-frame clones and lacks some. The sample has roughly 130,000 clones; about 88% are singletons. Material: peripheral blood, obtained on day 0 of MenACWY control vaccination. These receptors all come from an adult in good health.

This chain uses TRBV7-9 with TRBJ1-1, with D unresolved. This CDR3 spans 13 amino acids. V was pared by 1 base and J by 4 bases, with 7 bases between. From germline, CDR1 is SEHNR and CDR2 FQNEAQ (reference sequence). The CDR3 sequence: CASSLGPTTEAFF. The CDR3 nucleotides read TGTGCCAGCAGCTTAGGCCCGACCACTGAAGCTTTCTTT.

The chain carries TRBV11-2 and TRBJ2-3; possible D gene TRBD1, 6 bases. Per germline, CDR1 SGHAT and CDR2 FQNNGV. This CDR3 has 16 amino acids. V was clipped by 5 bases and J by 0 bases, with 15 bases between them. CDR3 nucleotides: TGTGCCAGCAGCCACCGGACAGCCGGGAGCACAGATACGCAGTATTTT. Its protein product is CASSHRTAGSTDTQYF.

The chain's CDR3 is CASSVADSYNEQFF. The CDR3 region has the DNA TGTGCCAGCAGCGTGGCGGACTCCTACAATGAGCAGTTCTTC. This chain uses TRBV9 with TRBJ2-1; the D is unclear. Looked up from germline, CDR1 is SGDLS and CDR2 is YYNGEE. The CDR3 consists of 14 residues. Trimming stripped 2 bases from V and 0 bases from J, with 6 bases between.

This rearrangement joins TRBV18 to TRBJ1-3; tentatively, D is TRBD1 (5 bases). The germline V gene has CDR1 KGHSH and CDR2 LQKENI. Trimming removed 2 bases at V and 2 bases at J, with 10 bases between. This CDR3 is built from 15 residues. CDR3 sequence (DNA): TGTGCCAGCTCACCAGAGGTGGGACCTGGAAACACCATATATTTT. Translation gives CASSPEVGPGNTIYF.

V gene TRBV27 combines with J gene TRBJ1-1; D is ambiguous. The CDR3 is 10 residues long. Trimming took 7 bases from V and 5 from J, leaving 5 bases between them. The germline CDR1 and CDR2 sequences are MNHEY and SMNVEV (reference sequence). In DNA form, the CDR3 reads TGTGCCAGCAAGGGAACTGAAGCTTTCTTT. The encoded protein is CASKGTEAFF.

The rearrangement uses TRBV6-5 and TRBJ2-7; D is possibly TRBD1 or TRBD2 (7 bases each). CDR1 is MNHEY and CDR2 is SVGAGI in the germline V gene. The length of the CDR3 is 14 residues. The V and J ends lost 6 bases and 4 bases respectively, with 16 bases between them. This CDR3 reads CASRGGGGAYEQYF. CDR3 coding DNA: TGTGCCAGCAGGGGGGGAGGGGGCGCTTACGAGCAGTACTTC.

This sequence joins TRBV28 and TRBJ2-1, with TRBD2 identical over 9 bases. Per the germline V gene, CDR1 is MDHEN and CDR2 is SYDVKM. This CDR3 comprises 14 residues. V lost 4 bases, J lost 5 bases, and 3 bases stayed unmatched. CDR3 amino acids: CASSSSGNNNEQFF. CDR3 nucleotides: TGTGCCAGCAGTTCTAGCGGGAATAACAATGAGCAGTTCTTC.

The V and J genes are TRBV28 and TRBJ1-5; D is possibly TRBD1 (5 bases). V was clipped by 6 bases and J by 4 bases, with 13 bases between them. CDR3 length equals 14 residues. Germline loops: CDR1 MDHEN, CDR2 SYDVKM. DNA of the CDR3: TGTGCCAGCAGCCGCTATGGGGCGAATCAGCCCCAGCATTTT. It specifies CASSRYGANQPQHF.

The chain links TRBV27 to TRBJ2-2, with 8 nucleotides matching TRBD1. The CDR3 totals 16 residues. Germline V gene sequence: CDR1 MNHEY, CDR2 SMNVEV (reference sequence). The ends lost 3 bases at V and 2 bases at J; junction bases unmatched: 5. CDR3 coding DNA: TGTGCCAGCAGTTTGGCGACAGGGGTAAACACCGGGGAGCTGTTTTTT. Translating gives CASSLATGVNTGELFF.

This sequence joins TRBV13 and TRBJ1-4; 8 bases align to TRBD1. V lost 5 bases and J lost 8; bases outside the gene matches: 7. The CDR3 sequence is 14 residues long. Germline-derived CDR1 and CDR2 are PRHDT and FYEKMQ (reference sequence). Here the CDR3 reads CASSTQGAYEKLFF. The CDR3 region has the DNA TGTGCCAGCAGCACCCAGGGGGCTTACGAAAAACTGTTTTTT. Combining the CDR3 with reference TRBV13 and TRBJ1-4 gives the whole variable domain AAGVIQSPRHLIKEKRETATLKCYPIPRHDTVYWYQQGPGQDPQFLISFYEKMQSDKGSIPDRFSAQQFSDYHSELNMSSLELGDSALYFCASSTQGAYEKLFFGSGTQLSVL.

This chain connects TRBV9 to TRBJ1-1; D uncertain. This CDR3 has 14 amino acids. Germline V gives CDR1 SGDLS, CDR2 YYNGEE. V lost 6 bases to trimming and J lost 0 bases, with 12 bases between them. Here the CDR3 DNA reads TGTGCCAGCACCCTGGACGGAGTGAACACTGAAGCTTTCTTT. Residues: CASTLDGVNTEAFF.

This clone is a singleton in its sample. The chain carries TRBV9 and TRBJ1-2; 10 positions agree with TRBD1. The CDR3 has 16 amino acids. V lost 1 base to trimming and J lost 5 bases; unmatched junction nucleotides: 8. Germline values: CDR1 SGDLS, CDR2 YYNGEE. Written as DNA, the CDR3 is TGTGCCAGCAGCGTACCTGGGACAGGGGATGGATATGGCTACACCTTC. Amino acids: CASSVPGTGDGYGYTF.

The chain is built from TRBV3-1 (or the pseudogene TRBV3-2) and TRBJ1-1; 7 nucleotides align to TRBD1. CDR3 length equals 15 residues. Germline V gene data show CDR1 as LGHDT and CDR2 as YNNKEL (reference sequence). Trimming took 4 bases from V and 7 from J; bases not matched to a gene: 12. The CDR3 loop reads CASSRYRVGDSEAFF. For the CDR3, the DNA is TGTGCCAGCAGCCGTTACAGGGTTGGGGACAGTGAAGCTTTCTTT.

The J gene is TRBJ2-7, the V gene TRBV18; weak D call: TRBD1 (5 bases). The V gene lost 3 bases and the J gene lost 1 base, with 10 bases spanning the gap. CDR1 is KGHSH and CDR2 is LQKENI in the germline V gene. The CDR3 runs to 14 residues. The CDR3 spells CASSPGQGSYEQYF. The CDR3 nucleotides are TGTGCCAGCTCACCCGGGCAGGGTTCCTACGAGCAGTACTTC.

V is TRBV4-1 and J is TRBJ1-2; D is perhaps TRBD1 (5 bases). This CDR3 is built from 14 residues. V gave up 0 bases and J gave up 6 bases, with 11 bases separating them. Germline CDR1 and CDR2: MGHRA and YSYEKL. DNA of the CDR3: TGCGCCAGCAGCCAAGATTGGGGGGAGGATGGCTACACCTTC. Its translation is CASSQDWGEDGYTF.

This sequence joins TRBV9 and TRBJ2-1, with TRBD2 identical over 9 bases. Germline CDR1 SGDLS, CDR2 YYNGEE. The CDR3 covers 15 residues. The ends lost 3 bases at V and 5 bases at J; junction bases unmatched: 6. The CDR3 DNA follows: TGTGCCAGCAGCGCTCGCGGGACTAGCAACAATGAGCAGTTCTTC. Its protein is CASSARGTSNNEQFF.

This clone appeared once. This chain connects TRBV12-3 or TRBV12-4 to TRBJ1-6; D possibly corresponds to TRBD1 (5 bases). CDR3 length: 11 amino acids. V lost 2 bases, J lost 16 bases, and 9 bases lay in between. This CDR3 is CASSLMGPLHF. The DNA for the CDR3 is TGTGCCAGCAGTTTAATGGGGCCTCTCCACTTT.

This clone was seen only once. This chain uses TRBV2 with TRBJ2-2; D possibly corresponds to TRBD2 (6 bases). V lost 4 bases, J lost 1 base, and 16 bases lay in between. Looked up from germline, CDR1 is SNHLY and CDR2 is FYNNEI. The CDR3 is 17 residues long. Here the CDR3 reads CASSGPGAGLNTGELFF. The CDR3 DNA is TGTGCCAGCAGTGGCCCGGGAGCCGGGTTGAACACCGGGGAGCTGTTTTTT.

This sequence joins TRBV5-5 and TRBJ1-2; tentatively, D is TRBD1 (5 bases). The germline gives CDR1 SGHKS, CDR2 YYEKEE (reference sequence). V was pared by 5 bases and J by 9 bases, with 20 bases between. There are 14 residues in the CDR3. CDR3: CASRLPGHSLRYTF. The CDR3 DNA reads as TGTGCCAGCAGGCTACCAGGACACTCCCTACGCTACACCTTC.

The CDR3 loop is CASSYSSSGRVYEQYF. The CDR3 region has the DNA TGTGCCAGCAGTTACTCGTCTAGCGGGAGGGTTTACGAGCAGTACTTC. This rearrangement joins TRBV6-2 or TRBV6-3 to TRBJ2-7, with 12 positions matching TRBD2. The CDR3 loop spans 16 amino acids. Trimming took 0 bases from V and 4 from J; bases not matched to a gene: 4. The germline CDR1 and CDR2 sequences are MNHEY and SVGEGT.

The rearrangement uses TRBV3-1 (or the pseudogene TRBV3-2) and TRBJ2-5, with TRBD2 as a possible D gene (5 bases). The germline V and J ends were trimmed by 4 bases and 5 bases, with 14 bases remaining between them. Germline V lookup: CDR1 LGHDT, CDR2 YNNKEL (reference sequence). The CDR3 length is 14 residues. The CDR3 DNA is TGTGCCAGCAGCCTACATACGGGATGGGAGACCCAGTACTTC. Its translation: CASSLHTGWETQYF.

This clone was observed a handful of times. The chain joins TRBV19 to TRBJ1-4; no clear D. V lost 3 bases and J 8 bases, leaving 10 bases between the germline ends. Germline loops: CDR1 LNHDA, CDR2 SQIVND (reference sequence). The CDR3 totals 13 residues. As DNA, the CDR3 is TGTGCCAGTAGTATGGTGGCAGTCGAAAAACTGTTTTTT. This sequence encodes CASSMVAVEKLFF.

J is TRBJ2-7 and V is TRBV5-1; D is unclear. Germline V gene sequence: CDR1 SGHRS, CDR2 YFSETQ. CDR3 length: 15 residues. V gave up 2 bases and J gave up 3 bases, with 15 bases separating them. The CDR3 nucleotides read TGCGCCAGCAGCTTAGGATCGGGCAACATCTACGAGCAGTACTTC. Translating it yields CASSLGSGNIYEQYF.

V and J are TRBV5-1 and TRBJ2-7; D assignment may be TRBD1 or TRBD2 (5 bases each). V was pared by 2 bases and J by 0 bases, with 12 bases between. Per the germline V gene, CDR1 is SGHRS and CDR2 is YFSETQ. There are 15 residues in the CDR3. CDR3 region: CASSFSGTDSYEQYF. In DNA, the CDR3 is TGCGCCAGCAGCTTCTCCGGGACGGACTCCTACGAGCAGTACTTC.

J is TRBJ1-2 and V is TRBV10-3; the D gene is possibly TRBD1 (6 bases). The CDR3 extends over 16 amino acids. Germline CDR1 is ENHRY and CDR2 is SYGVKD. V dropped 2 bases and J dropped 1 base, with 14 bases sitting between them. The CDR3 here is CAISELKDRINYGYTF. CDR3 sequence (DNA): TGTGCCATCAGTGAGCTGAAGGACAGAATTAACTATGGCTACACCTTC.

This sequence joins TRBV28 and TRBJ1-1; D is unclear. V lost 6 bases to trimming and J lost 1 base, with 18 bases between them. The CDR3 loop spans 16 amino acids. Germline V gene sequence: CDR1 MDHEN, CDR2 SYDVKM. The CDR3 spells CASSQEVGWGNTEAFF. In DNA form, the CDR3 reads TGTGCCAGCAGCCAGGAAGTGGGGTGGGGGAACACTGAAGCTTTCTTT.

This chain joins TRBV30 and TRBJ1-5, with D uncertain. Per the germline V gene, CDR1 is GTSNPN and CDR2 is SVGIG (reference sequence). This CDR3 has 12 amino acids. V lost 3 bases and J 5 bases, leaving 8 bases between the germline ends. In DNA, the CDR3 is TGTGCCTGGAGCAGAGGGTATCAGCCCCAGCATTTT. It translates to CAWSRGYQPQHF.

For the CDR3, the DNA is TGTGCCAGCTCACCACCCATTGGGGGTTCTGGGGGATACGAGCAGTACTTC. This translates into CASSPPIGGSGGYEQYF. The rearrangement uses TRBV18 and TRBJ2-7; D is tentatively TRBD1 or TRBD2 (5 bases each). The CDR3 sequence is 17 residues long. Germline CDR1 KGHSH, CDR2 LQKENI. The ends were cut back, 0 bases at V and 4 bases at J, with 19 bases in the middle.

The chain has TRBV28 and TRBJ1-4, with 9 bases aligning to TRBD1. Germline V gene sequence: CDR1 MDHEN, CDR2 SYDVKM. V lost 6 bases to trimming and J lost 7 bases; unmatched junction nucleotides: 9. This CDR3 region has 15 residues. The chain's CDR3 is CASRTPGQGSEKLFF. The CDR3 DNA reads TGTGCCAGCAGAACCCCGGGACAGGGTAGTGAAAAACTGTTTTTT.